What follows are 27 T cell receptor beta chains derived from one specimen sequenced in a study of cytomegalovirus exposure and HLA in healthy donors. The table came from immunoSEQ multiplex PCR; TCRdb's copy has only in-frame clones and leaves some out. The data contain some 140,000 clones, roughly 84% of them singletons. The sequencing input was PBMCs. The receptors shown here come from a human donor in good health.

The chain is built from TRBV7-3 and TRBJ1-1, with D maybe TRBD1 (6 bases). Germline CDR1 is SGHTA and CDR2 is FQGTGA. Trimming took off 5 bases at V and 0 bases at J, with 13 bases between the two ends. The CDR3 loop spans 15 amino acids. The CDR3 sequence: CASSLQGFMNTEAFF. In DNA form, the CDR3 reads TGTGCCAGCAGCCTACAGGGATTCATGAACACTGAAGCTTTCTTT.

The chain's CDR3 is CASSLVSGGSRSYEQYF. Written as DNA, the CDR3 is TGTGCCAGCAGCTTAGTTTCAGGGGGCAGCCGCTCCTACGAGCAGTACTTC. The chain joins TRBV7-9 to TRBJ2-7, with TRBD1 matching 8 bases. Trimming at V came to 1 base and at J to 0 bases, leaving 8 bases not matched to a gene. CDR1 and CDR2 from the germline V gene are SEHNR and FQNEAQ (reference sequence). The CDR3 totals 17 residues.

CDR3 protein: CASSLGGRVYEQYF. The CDR3 bases are TGTGCCAGCAGCTTGGGGGGGCGGGTATACGAGCAGTACTTC. The rearrangement uses TRBV7-2 and TRBJ2-7; tentatively, D is TRBD2 (7 bases). Trimming took 3 bases from V and 4 from J, leaving 13 bases between them. This CDR3 contains 14 residues. The germline gives CDR1 SGHTA, CDR2 FQGNSA.

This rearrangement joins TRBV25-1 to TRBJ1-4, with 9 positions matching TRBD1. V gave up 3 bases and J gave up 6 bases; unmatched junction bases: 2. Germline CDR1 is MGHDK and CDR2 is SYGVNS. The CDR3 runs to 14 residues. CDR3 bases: TGTGCCAGCAGTGAGGACAGGGGTTATGAAAAACTGTTTTTT. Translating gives CASSEDRGYEKLFF.

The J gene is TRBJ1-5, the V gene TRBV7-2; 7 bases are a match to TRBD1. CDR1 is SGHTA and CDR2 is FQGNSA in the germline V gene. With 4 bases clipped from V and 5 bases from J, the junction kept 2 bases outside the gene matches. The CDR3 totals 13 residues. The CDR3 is CASSSRGDQPQHF. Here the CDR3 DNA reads TGTGCCAGCAGCTCCAGGGGGGATCAGCCCCAGCATTTT.

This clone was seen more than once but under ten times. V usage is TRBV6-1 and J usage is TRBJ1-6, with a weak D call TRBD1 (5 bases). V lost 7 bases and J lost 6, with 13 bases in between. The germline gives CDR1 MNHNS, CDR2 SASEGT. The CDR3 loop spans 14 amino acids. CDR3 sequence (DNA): TGTGCCAGCACCAGACAGAGTTTTAATTCACCCCTCCACTTT. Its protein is CASTRQSFNSPLHF.

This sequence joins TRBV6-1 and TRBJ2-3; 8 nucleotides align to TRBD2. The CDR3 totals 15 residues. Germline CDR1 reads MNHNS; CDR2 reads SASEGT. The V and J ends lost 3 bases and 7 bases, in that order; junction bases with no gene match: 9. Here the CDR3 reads CASSEGGTRINTQYF. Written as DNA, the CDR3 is TGTGCCAGCAGTGAGGGGGGGACTAGAATAAATACGCAGTATTTT.

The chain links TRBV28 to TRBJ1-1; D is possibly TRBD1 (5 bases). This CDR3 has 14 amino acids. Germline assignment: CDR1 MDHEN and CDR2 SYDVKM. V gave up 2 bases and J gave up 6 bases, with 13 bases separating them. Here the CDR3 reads CASSLRDRLPEAFF. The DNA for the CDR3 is TGTGCCAGCAGTTTACGTGACAGACTTCCTGAAGCTTTCTTT.

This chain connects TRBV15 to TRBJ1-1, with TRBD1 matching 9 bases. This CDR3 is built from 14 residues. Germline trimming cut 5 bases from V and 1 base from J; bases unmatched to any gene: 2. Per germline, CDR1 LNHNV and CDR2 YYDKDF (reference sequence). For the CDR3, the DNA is TGTGCCACCAGCGGGGACAGGGCGAACACTGAAGCTTTCTTT. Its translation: CATSGDRANTEAFF. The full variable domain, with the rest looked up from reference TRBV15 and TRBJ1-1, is DAMVIQNPRYQVTQFGKPVTLSCSQTLNHNVMYWYQQKSSQAPKLLFHYYDKDFNNEADTPDNFQSRRPNTSFCFLDIRSPGLGDTAMYLCATSGDRANTEAFFGQGTRLTVV.

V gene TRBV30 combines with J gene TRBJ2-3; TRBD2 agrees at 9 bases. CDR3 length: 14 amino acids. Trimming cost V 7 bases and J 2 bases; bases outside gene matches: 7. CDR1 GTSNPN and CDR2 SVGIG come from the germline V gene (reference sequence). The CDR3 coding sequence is TGTGCCTTTGACCTAGCGGGGTCCACAGATACGCAGTATTTT. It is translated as CAFDLAGSTDTQYF.

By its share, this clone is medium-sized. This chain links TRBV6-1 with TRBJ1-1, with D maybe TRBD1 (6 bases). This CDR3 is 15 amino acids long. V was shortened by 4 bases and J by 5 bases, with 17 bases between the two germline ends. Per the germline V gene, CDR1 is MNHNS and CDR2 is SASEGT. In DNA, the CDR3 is TGTGCCAGCAGTGCCTCACAGGGATTTGGGACTGAAGCTTTCTTT. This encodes CASSASQGFGTEAFF.

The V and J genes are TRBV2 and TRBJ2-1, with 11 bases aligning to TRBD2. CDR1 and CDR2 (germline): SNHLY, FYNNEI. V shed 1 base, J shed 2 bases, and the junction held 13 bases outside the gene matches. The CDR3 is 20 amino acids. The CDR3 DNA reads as TGTGCCAGCAGTGAAGACCTATGGGAACCGGGACTAGCGGCCTACAATGAGCAGTTCTTC. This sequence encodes CASSEDLWEPGLAAYNEQFF.

CDR3 sequence: CASSQERDTSYEQYF. The DNA of the CDR3 is TGCGCCAGCAGCCAAGAAAGGGACACCTCCTACGAGCAGTACTTC. The rearrangement links TRBV4-3 to TRBJ2-7, with a weak D call TRBD1 (6 bases). Germline CDR1 is LGHNA and CDR2 is YSLEER. CDR3 size: 15 residues. Trimming shortened V by 0 bases and J by 0 bases, and 9 bases separated the two germline ends.

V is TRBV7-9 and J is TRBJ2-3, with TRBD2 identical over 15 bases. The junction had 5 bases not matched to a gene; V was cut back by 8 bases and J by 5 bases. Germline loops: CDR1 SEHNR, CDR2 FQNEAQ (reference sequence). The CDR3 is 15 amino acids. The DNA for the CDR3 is TGTGCCAGCGCCCCGGGACTAGCGGGGGGAGATACGCAGTATTTT. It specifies CASAPGLAGGDTQYF.

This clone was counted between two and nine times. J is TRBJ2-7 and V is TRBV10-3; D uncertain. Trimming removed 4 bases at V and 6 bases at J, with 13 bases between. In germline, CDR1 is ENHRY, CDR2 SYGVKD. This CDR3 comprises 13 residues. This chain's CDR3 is CAISVGTTTEQYF. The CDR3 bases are TGTGCCATCAGTGTAGGCACCACTACCGAGCAGTACTTC.

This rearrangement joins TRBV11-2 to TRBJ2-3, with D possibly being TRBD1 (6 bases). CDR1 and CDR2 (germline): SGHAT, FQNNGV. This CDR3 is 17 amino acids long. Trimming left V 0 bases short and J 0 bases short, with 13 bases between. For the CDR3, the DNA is TGTGCCAGCAGCTTAGACGGACAGTCTTCTAGCACAGATACGCAGTATTTT. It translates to CASSLDGQSSSTDTQYF.

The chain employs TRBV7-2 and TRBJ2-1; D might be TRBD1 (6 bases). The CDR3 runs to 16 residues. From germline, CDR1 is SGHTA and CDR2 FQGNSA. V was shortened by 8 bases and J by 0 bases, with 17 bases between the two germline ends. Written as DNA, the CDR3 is TGTGCCAGCCGTTCTGGGGGCGCAAGCTCCTACAATGAGCAGTTCTTC. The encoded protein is CASRSGGASSYNEQFF.

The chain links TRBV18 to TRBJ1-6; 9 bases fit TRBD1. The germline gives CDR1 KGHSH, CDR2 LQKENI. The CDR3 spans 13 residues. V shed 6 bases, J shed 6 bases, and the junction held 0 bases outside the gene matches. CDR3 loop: CASSTGGNSPLHF. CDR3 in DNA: TGTGCCAGCTCGACAGGGGGTAATTCACCCCTCCACTTT.

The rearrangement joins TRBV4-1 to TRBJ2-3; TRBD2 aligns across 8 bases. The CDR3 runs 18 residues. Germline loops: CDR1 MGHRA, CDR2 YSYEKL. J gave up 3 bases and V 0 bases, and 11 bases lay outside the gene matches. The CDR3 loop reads CASSQDPWAGGATDTQYF. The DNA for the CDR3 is TGCGCCAGCAGCCAAGACCCTTGGGCGGGAGGAGCGACAGATACGCAGTATTTT.

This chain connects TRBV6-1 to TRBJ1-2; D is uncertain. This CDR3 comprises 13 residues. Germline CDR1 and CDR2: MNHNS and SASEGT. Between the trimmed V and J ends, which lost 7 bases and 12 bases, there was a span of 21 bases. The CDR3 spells CASIRGPAGENTF. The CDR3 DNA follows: TGTGCCAGCATTAGAGGACCGGCTGGGGAGAACACCTTC.

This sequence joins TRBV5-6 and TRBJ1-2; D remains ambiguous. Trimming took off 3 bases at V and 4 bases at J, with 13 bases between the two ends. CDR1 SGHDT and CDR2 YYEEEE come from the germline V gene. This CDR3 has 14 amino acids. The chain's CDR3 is CASSWTRGGYGYTF. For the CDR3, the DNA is TGTGCCAGCAGCTGGACGCGGGGAGGCTATGGCTACACCTTC.

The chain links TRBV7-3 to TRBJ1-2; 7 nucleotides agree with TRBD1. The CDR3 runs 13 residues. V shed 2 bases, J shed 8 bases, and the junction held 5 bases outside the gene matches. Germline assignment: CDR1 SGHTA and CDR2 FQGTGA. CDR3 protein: CASSLLGGGGYTF. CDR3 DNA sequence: TGTGCCAGCAGCTTACTAGGGGGCGGGGGCTACACCTTC. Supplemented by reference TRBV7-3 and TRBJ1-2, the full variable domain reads GAGVSQTPSNKVTEKGKYVELRCDPISGHTALYWYRQSLGQGPEFLIYFQGTGAADDSGLPNDRFFAVRPEGSVSTLKIQRTERGDSAVYLCASSLLGGGGYTFGSGTRLTVV.

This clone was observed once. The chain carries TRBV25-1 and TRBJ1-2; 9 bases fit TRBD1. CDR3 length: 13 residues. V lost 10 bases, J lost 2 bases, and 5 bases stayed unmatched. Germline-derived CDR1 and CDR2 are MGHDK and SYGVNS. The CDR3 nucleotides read TGTGCCACCTTGGGACAGGGAAACTATGGCTACACCTTC. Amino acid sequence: CATLGQGNYGYTF.

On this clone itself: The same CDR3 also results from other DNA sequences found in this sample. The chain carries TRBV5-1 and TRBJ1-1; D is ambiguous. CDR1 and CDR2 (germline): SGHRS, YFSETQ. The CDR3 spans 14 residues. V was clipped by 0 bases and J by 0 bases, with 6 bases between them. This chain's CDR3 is CASSLGQMNTEAFF. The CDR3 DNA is TGCGCCAGCAGCTTGGGTCAGATGAACACTGAAGCTTTCTTT.

The DNA of the CDR3 is TGCGCCAGCAGCCCGACGGGACAGACGGACACCGGGGAGCTGTTTTTT. It yields the protein CASSPTGQTDTGELFF. This rearrangement joins TRBV4-1 to TRBJ2-2; 7 positions match TRBD1. The CDR3 covers 16 residues. Germline CDR1 reads MGHRA; CDR2 reads YSYEKL. V shed 4 bases, J shed 3 bases, and the junction held 8 bases outside the gene matches.

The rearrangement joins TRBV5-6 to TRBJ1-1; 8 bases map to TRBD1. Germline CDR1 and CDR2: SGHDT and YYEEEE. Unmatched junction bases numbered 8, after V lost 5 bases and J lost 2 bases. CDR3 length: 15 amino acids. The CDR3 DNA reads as TGTGCCAGCAGAAGGAGGACAGGGCTAAACACTGAAGCTTTCTTT. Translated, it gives CASRRRTGLNTEAFF. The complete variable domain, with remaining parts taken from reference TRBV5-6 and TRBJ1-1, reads DAGVTQSPTHLIKTRGQQVTLRCSPKSGHDTVSWYQQALGQGPQFIFQYYEEEERQRGNFPDRFSGHQFPNYSSELNVNALLLGDSALYLCASRRRTGLNTEAFFGQGTRLTVV.

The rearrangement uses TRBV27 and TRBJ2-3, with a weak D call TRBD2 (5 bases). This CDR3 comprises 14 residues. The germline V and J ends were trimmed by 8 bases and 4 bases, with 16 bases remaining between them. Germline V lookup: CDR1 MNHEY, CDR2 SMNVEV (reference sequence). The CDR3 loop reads CASQSSSGPDTQYF. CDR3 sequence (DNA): TGTGCCAGCCAGTCTAGCAGCGGCCCAGATACGCAGTATTTT.